Sequencing of this T cell receptor beta chain was carried out in a study of control samples from healthy donors and cancer patients. Clones were sequenced by immunoSEQ multiplex PCR, and TCRdb holds only the in-frame ones, with some missing. The sample lists 150,000 or so clones, 70% to 90% occurring once. V was cut by 7 bases and J by 3 bases, with 7 bases left in between. Germline values: CDR1 LNHDA, CDR2 SQIVND (reference sequence). CDR3 length: 11 amino acids. The sample comprised blood. This clonotype originated in a young man in good health. This sequence joins TRBV19 and TRBJ2-7, with D possibly matching TRBD1 (6 bases). Here the CDR3 reads CASNRVYEQYF. CDR3 bases: TGTGCCAGTAACAGGGTCTACGAGCAGTACTTC.